This TCR beta chain was profiled in a study of blood T cell repertoires in COVID-19. Trimming pared 7 bases from V and 11 bases from J, leaving 23 bases between. CDR3 size: 14 residues. Germline loops: CDR1 MNHEY, CDR2 SVGAGI. The table came from immunoSEQ multiplex PCR; TCRdb's copy has only in-frame clones and leaves some out. Among approximately 89,000 clones, around 85% were seen once, and the ten largest hold approximately 10%. The sample taken for sequencing was peripheral blood. This chain joins TRBV6-5 and TRBJ1-1; the D gene is possibly TRBD1 (6 bases). The receptor was derived from a woman between 65 and 79 years old with active or convalescent COVID-19. CDR3 in DNA: TGTGCCAGCACTTCCCCGGGAGGGGGGCCGAGGGCTTTCTTT. This translates into CASTSPGGGPRAFF.